Listed below are T cell receptor beta chains from one sample, sequenced in a study of T cell responses to AZD1222 COVID-19 vaccine. The protocol was immunoSEQ multiplex PCR, while the TCRdb copy is restricted to in-frame clones and leaves out a portion. The data show approximately 150,000 clones, 92% seen once. The sample was peripheral blood, taken on day 0 of AZD1222 vaccination. Receptor source: an adult in good health. The CDR3 runs from the conserved cysteine through the conserved F or W. Fields, in order: D gene, clone size, V gene, J gene, CDR3 DNA, CDR3 protein. D genes are given only for firm matches. Not all rows give a size; the values are once, few, many and, for expanded clones, a class.

D gene: .; clone size: .; V gene: TRBV30; J gene: TRBJ2-7; CDR3 DNA: TGTGCCTGGAGTGTACGGCGTAGGTACTCTCAGGACTCCTACGAGCAGTACTTC; CDR3 protein: CAWSVRRRYSQDSYEQYF
D gene: TRBD2; clone size: .; V gene: TRBV20-1; J gene: TRBJ2-7; CDR3 DNA: TGCAGTGCTACCGGGGGGTACGAGCAGTACTTC; CDR3 protein: CSATGGYEQYF
D gene: .; clone size: .; V gene: TRBV6-1; J gene: TRBJ2-5; CDR3 DNA: TGTGCCAGCAGTGAAGGAGTAGAAGAGACCCAGTACTTC; CDR3 protein: CASSEGVEETQYF
D gene: .; clone size: .; V gene: TRBV14; J gene: TRBJ1-6; CDR3 DNA: TGTGCCAGCAGCCCAAGCCCCGGTGGTTCACCCCTCCACTTT; CDR3 protein: CASSPSPGGSPLHF
D gene: TRBD1; clone size: few; V gene: TRBV6-1; J gene: TRBJ1-1; CDR3 DNA: TGTGCCAGCAGTGAATTTGGGACAGGGTTCGGGAACACTGAAGCTTTCTTT; CDR3 protein: CASSEFGTGFGNTEAFF
D gene: .; clone size: .; V gene: TRBV6-5; J gene: TRBJ2-7; CDR3 DNA: TGTGCCAGCAGTTACTCGACAGAAATGTTTTACGAGCAGTACTTC; CDR3 protein: CASSYSTEMFYEQYF
D gene: .; clone size: .; V gene: TRBV10-3; J gene: TRBJ1-3; CDR3 DNA: TGTGCCATCAGTGAGGCCGAAGATTCTGGAAACACCATATATTTT; CDR3 protein: CAISEAEDSGNTIYF
D gene: .; clone size: .; V gene: TRBV28; J gene: TRBJ1-1; CDR3 DNA: TGTGCCAGCGGGGGAGAGAACACTGAAGCTTTCTTT; CDR3 protein: CASGGENTEAFF
D gene: .; clone size: .; V gene: TRBV29-1; J gene: TRBJ2-1; CDR3 DNA: TGCAGCGTCGGGCCCCAGAGCTCCTACAATGAGCAGTTCTTC; CDR3 protein: CSVGPQSSYNEQFF
D gene: .; clone size: .; V gene: TRBV29-1; J gene: TRBJ1-5; CDR3 DNA: TGCAGCGTCAGTGACGGGGACAATCAGCCCCAGCATTTT; CDR3 protein: CSVSDGDNQPQHF
D gene: .; clone size: .; V gene: TRBV5-1; J gene: TRBJ2-3; CDR3 DNA: TGCGCCAGCAGCTATGGGGAATACACAGATACGCAGTATTTT; CDR3 protein: CASSYGEYTDTQYF
D gene: TRBD1; clone size: .; V gene: TRBV6-6; J gene: TRBJ2-3; CDR3 DNA: TGTGCCAGCAGTGGGACAGCATCTGATACGCAGTATTTT; CDR3 protein: CASSGTASDTQYF
D gene: TRBD2; clone size: .; V gene: TRBV24-1; J gene: TRBJ2-3; CDR3 DNA: TGTGCCACCAGTGACTCGGGGACTAGCGGGAGGAGGACAGATACGCAGTATTTT; CDR3 protein: CATSDSGTSGRRTDTQYF
D gene: .; clone size: .; V gene: TRBV6-5; J gene: TRBJ1-3; CDR3 DNA: TGTGCCAGCAGCCGAGTTATGACTTCTGGAAACACCATATATTTT; CDR3 protein: CASSRVMTSGNTIYF
D gene: TRBD1; clone size: once; V gene: TRBV30; J gene: TRBJ1-1; CDR3 DNA: TGTGCCTGGAGCCGAGGGACAGCCCAGGGGGGCACTGAAGCTTTCTTT; CDR3 protein: CAWSRGTAQGGTEAFF
D gene: .; clone size: .; V gene: TRBV20-1; J gene: TRBJ2-1; CDR3 DNA: TGCAGTGCTACCGAGCAGTTCTTC; CDR3 protein: CSATEQFF
D gene: .; clone size: .; V gene: TRBV27; J gene: TRBJ2-1; CDR3 DNA: TGTGCCAGCAGTCTAGAGGGGGGGACCGCGCCCTACAATGAGCAGTTCTTC; CDR3 protein: CASSLEGGTAPYNEQFF
D gene: .; clone size: .; V gene: TRBV27; J gene: TRBJ2-3; CDR3 DNA: TGTGCCAGCAGTTTACTGGCTTCAGATACGCAGTATTTT; CDR3 protein: CASSLLASDTQYF
D gene: .; clone size: few; V gene: TRBV27; J gene: TRBJ2-5; CDR3 DNA: TGTGCCAGCAGTTTATCGGAGTCCACAGAGACCCAGTACTTC; CDR3 protein: CASSLSESTETQYF
D gene: .; clone size: once; V gene: TRBV7-9; J gene: TRBJ1-2; CDR3 DNA: TGTGCCAGCAGCCCAGTCCAGGGACCGAACTATGGCTACACCTTC; CDR3 protein: CASSPVQGPNYGYTF
D gene: .; clone size: .; V gene: TRBV9; J gene: TRBJ1-2; CDR3 DNA: TGTGCCAGCAGCGGAAGGACGGTAAACTATGGCTACACCTTC; CDR3 protein: CASSGRTVNYGYTF
D gene: .; clone size: .; V gene: TRBV15; J gene: TRBJ1-6; CDR3 DNA: TGTGCCACCAGCGAGGGGGTGACTAATTCACCCCTCCACTTT; CDR3 protein: CATSEGVTNSPLHF
D gene: TRBD2; clone size: .; V gene: TRBV9; J gene: TRBJ2-1; CDR3 DNA: TGTGCCAGCAGCGTAGGGGGACTAGCGGTCTACAATGAGCAGTTCTTC; CDR3 protein: CASSVGGLAVYNEQFF
D gene: .; clone size: .; V gene: TRBV19; J gene: TRBJ1-5; CDR3 DNA: TGTGCCAGTAGTATTGTGGGCCTAAATCAGCCCCAGCATTTT; CDR3 protein: CASSIVGLNQPQHF
D gene: TRBD2; clone size: .; V gene: TRBV3-1/TRBV3-2; J gene: TRBJ2-4; CDR3 DNA: TGTGCCAGCAGCCAAAATATCGGTGGAGGACTAGCGGGAGGTATAGTAGCCAAAAACATTCAGTACTTC; CDR3 protein: CASSQNIGGGLAGGIVAKNIQYF
D gene: .; clone size: .; V gene: TRBV19; J gene: TRBJ1-2; CDR3 DNA: TGTGCCAGTAGTAGAGGCTATCCTAACTATGGCTACACCTTC; CDR3 protein: CASSRGYPNYGYTF
D gene: TRBD1; clone size: .; V gene: TRBV28; J gene: TRBJ1-2; CDR3 DNA: TGTGCCAGCAGTTTAGAACAGGGGGCTTTTAATGGCTACACCTTC; CDR3 protein: CASSLEQGAFNGYTF